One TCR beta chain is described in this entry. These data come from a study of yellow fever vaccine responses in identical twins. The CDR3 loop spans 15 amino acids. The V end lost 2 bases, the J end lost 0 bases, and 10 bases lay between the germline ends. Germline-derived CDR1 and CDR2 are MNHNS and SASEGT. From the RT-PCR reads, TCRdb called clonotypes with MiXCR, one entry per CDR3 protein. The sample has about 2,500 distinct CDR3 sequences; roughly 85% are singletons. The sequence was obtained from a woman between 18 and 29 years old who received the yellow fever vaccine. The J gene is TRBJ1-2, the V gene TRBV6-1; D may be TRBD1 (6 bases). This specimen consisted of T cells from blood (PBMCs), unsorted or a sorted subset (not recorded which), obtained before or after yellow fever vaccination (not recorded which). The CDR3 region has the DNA TGTGCCAGCAGTGAATTTACAGGGCCTAACTATGGCTACACCTTC. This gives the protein CASSEFTGPNYGYTF.